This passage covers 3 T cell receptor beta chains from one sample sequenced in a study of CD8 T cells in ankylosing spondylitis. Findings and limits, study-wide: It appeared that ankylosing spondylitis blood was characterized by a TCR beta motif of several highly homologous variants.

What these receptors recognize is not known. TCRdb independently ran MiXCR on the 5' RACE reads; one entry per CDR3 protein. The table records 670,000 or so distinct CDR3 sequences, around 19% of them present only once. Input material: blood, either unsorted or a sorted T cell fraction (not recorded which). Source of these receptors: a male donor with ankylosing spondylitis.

The CDR3 DNA reads as TGCAGTGCAAGGACTAGCGGGAAATCTGCCGAGCAGTACTTC. It codes for CSARTSGKSAEQYF. The chain couples TRBV20-1 to TRBJ2-7; 12 positions agree with TRBD2. V shed 6 bases and J 6 bases; nucleotides not matched to a gene: 9. From germline, CDR1 is DFQATT and CDR2 SNEGSKA (reference sequence). This CDR3 has 14 residues.

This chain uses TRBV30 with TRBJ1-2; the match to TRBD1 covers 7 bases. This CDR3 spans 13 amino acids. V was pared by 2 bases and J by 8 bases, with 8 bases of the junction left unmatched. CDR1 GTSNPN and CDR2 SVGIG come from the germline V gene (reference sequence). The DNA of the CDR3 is TGTGCCTGGAGTTCAGGGGGATCGGGCGGCTACACCTTC. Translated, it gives CAWSSGGSGGYTF.

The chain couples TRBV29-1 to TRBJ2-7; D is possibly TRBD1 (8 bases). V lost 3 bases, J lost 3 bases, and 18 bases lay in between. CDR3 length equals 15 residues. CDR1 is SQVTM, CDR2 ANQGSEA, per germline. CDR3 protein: CSVEGGDRTNYEQYF. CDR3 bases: TGCAGCGTTGAGGGGGGGGACAGGACCAACTACGAGCAGTACTTC.